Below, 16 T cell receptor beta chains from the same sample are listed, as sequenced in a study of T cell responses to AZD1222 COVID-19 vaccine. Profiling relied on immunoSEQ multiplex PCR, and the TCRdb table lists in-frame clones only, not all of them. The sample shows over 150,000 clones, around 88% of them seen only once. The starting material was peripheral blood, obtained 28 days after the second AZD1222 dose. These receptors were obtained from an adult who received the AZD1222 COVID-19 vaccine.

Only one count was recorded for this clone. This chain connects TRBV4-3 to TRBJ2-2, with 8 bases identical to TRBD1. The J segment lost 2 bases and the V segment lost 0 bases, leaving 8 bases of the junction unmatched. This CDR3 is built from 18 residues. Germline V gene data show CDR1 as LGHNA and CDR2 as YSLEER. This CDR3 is CASSQDPYRGSNTGELFF. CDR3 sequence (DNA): TGCGCCAGCAGCCAAGACCCCTACAGGGGGTCAAACACCGGGGAGCTGTTTTTT.

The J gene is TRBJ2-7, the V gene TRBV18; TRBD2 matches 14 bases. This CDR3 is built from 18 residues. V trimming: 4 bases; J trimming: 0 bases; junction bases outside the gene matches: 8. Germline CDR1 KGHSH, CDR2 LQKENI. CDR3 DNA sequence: TGTGCCAGCTCACAGGGGACTAGCGGGGGCCATAGCTCCTACGAGCAGTACTTC. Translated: CASSQGTSGGHSSYEQYF.

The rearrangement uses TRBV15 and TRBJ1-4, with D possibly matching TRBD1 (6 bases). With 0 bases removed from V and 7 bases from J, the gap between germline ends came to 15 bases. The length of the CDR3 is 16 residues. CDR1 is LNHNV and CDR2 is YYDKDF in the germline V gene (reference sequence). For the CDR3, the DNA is TGTGCCACCAGCAGAGATGAAGAGGGGGAGTTTGAAAAACTGTTTTTT. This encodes CATSRDEEGEFEKLFF.

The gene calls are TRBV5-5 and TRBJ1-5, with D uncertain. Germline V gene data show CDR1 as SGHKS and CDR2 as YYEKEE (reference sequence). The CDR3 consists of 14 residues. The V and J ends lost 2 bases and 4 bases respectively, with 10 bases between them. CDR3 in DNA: TGTGCCAGCAGCTTTGCTACCGGGAATCAGCCCCAGCATTTT. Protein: CASSFATGNQPQHF.

CDR3 nucleotide sequence: TGTGCCAGCTCACGAGAACAGAACACTGAAGCTTTCTTT. Protein product: CASSREQNTEAFF. This rearrangement joins TRBV18 to TRBJ1-1; D is unclear. Germline values: CDR1 KGHSH, CDR2 LQKENI. Trimming stripped 4 bases from V and 1 base from J, with 7 bases between. This CDR3 contains 13 residues.

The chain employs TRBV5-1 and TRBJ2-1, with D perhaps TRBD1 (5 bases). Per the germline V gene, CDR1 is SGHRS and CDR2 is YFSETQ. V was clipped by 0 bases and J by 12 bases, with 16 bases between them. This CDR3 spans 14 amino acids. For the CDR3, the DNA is TGCGCCAGCAGCTTGGAAGCGTGGACACCCCCGCAGTTCTTC. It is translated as CASSLEAWTPPQFF. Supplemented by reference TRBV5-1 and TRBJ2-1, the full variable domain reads KAGVTQTPRYLIKTRGQQVTLSCSPISGHRSVSWYQQTPGQGLQFLFEYFSETQRNKGNFPGRFSGRQFSNSRSEMNVSTLELGDSALYLCASSLEAWTPPQFFGPGTRLTVL.

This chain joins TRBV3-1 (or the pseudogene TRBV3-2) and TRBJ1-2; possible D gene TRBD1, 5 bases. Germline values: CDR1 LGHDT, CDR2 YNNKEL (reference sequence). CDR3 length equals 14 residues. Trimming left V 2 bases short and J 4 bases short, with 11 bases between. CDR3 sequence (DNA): TGTGCCAGCAGCCAATTTAAGGGGAGCTATGGCTACACCTTC. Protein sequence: CASSQFKGSYGYTF.

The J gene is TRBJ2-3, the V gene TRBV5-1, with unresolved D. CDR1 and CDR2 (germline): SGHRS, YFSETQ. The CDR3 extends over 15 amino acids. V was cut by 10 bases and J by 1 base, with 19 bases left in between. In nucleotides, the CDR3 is TGCGCCTCAAAACCTTGGAAATCAGGCACAGATACGCAGTATTTT. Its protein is CASKPWKSGTDTQYF.

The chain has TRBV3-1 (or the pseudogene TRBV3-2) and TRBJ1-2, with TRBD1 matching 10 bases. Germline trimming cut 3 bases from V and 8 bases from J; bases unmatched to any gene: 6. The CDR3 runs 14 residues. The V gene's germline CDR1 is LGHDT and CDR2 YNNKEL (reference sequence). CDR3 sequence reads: CASSHPGQGNGYTF. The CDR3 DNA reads TGTGCCAGCAGCCATCCGGGACAGGGGAACGGCTACACCTTC.

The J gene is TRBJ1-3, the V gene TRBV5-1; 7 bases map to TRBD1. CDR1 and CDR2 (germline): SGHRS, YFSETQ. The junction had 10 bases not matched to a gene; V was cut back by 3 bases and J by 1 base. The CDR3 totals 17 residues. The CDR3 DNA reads TGCGCCAGCAGCTGGGGACCCATGGGACAGTCTGGAAACACCATATATTTT. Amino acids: CASSWGPMGQSGNTIYF.

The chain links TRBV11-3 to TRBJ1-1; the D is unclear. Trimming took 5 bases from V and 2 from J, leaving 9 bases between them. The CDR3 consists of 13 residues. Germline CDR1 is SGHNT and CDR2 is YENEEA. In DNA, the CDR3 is TGTGCCAGCAGCGCTTCGATAAACACTGAAGCTTTCTTT. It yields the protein CASSASINTEAFF.

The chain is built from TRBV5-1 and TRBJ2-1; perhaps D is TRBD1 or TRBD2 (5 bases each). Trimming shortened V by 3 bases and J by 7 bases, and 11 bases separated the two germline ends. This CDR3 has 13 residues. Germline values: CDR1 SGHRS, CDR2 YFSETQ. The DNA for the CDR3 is TGCGCCAGCAGCTCCGGGACCGGGAATGAGCAGTTCTTC. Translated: CASSSGTGNEQFF.

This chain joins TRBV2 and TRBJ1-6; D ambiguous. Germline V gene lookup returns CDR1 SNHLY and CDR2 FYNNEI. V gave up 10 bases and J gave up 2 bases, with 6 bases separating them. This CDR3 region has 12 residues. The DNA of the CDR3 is TGTGCCACTCGCCCCTATAATTCACCCCTCCACTTT. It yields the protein CATRPYNSPLHF.

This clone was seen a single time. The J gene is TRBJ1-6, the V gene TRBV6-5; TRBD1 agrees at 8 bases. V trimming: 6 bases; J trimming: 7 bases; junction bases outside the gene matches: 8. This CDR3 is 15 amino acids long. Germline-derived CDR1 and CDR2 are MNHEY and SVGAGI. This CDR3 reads CASRTDRAGNSPLHF. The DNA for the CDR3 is TGTGCCAGCAGGACGGACAGGGCGGGGAATTCACCCCTCCACTTT.

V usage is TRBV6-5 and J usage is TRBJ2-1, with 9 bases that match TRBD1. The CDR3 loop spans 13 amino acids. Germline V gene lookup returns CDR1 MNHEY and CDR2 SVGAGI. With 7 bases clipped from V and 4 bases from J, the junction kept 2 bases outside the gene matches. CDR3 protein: CASTGTGYNEQFF. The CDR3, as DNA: TGTGCCAGCACCGGGACAGGGTACAATGAGCAGTTCTTC.

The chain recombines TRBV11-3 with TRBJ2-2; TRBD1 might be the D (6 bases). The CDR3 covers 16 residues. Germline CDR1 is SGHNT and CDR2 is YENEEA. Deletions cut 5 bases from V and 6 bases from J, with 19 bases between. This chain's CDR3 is CASSLERGQWSGELFF. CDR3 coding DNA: TGTGCCAGCAGCCTCGAGAGGGGACAATGGTCCGGGGAGCTGTTTTTT.